A selection of T cell receptor beta chains follows, all from one sample in a study of shared clonotypes between healthy human individuals. Some clones are missing from TCRdb's copy, which holds only in-frame ones; the method was immunoSEQ multiplex PCR. The sample carries about 1.5 million clones, 98% recorded once. The sample comprised naive CD4+ T cells sorted from blood. Receptors were obtained from a man aged 25-45 years in good health. Both conserved end residues are part of each CDR3. Each record gives: clone size, V gene, J gene, D gene, CDR3 DNA, CDR3 protein. D genes are given only for firm matches. Only some rows state a clone size, as once, few, many or a class for expanded clones.

clone size: NA; V gene: TRBV10-3; J gene: TRBJ2-3; D gene: TRBD2; CDR3 DNA: TGTGCCATCAGTGCGCTAGCGGGAGGGGCCTATGAGACAGATACGCAGTATTTT; CDR3 protein: CAISALAGGAYETDTQYF
clone size: NA; V gene: TRBV5-1; J gene: TRBJ1-1; D gene: NA; CDR3 DNA: TGCGCCAGCCGCGATCGGGGGGAGAACACTGAAGCTTTCTTT; CDR3 protein: CASRDRGENTEAFF
clone size: once; V gene: TRBV9; J gene: TRBJ2-1; D gene: NA; CDR3 DNA: TGTGCCAGCAGCGTAGGGCAGGCGAACTACAATGAGCAGTTCTTC; CDR3 protein: CASSVGQANYNEQFF
clone size: NA; V gene: TRBV6-6; J gene: TRBJ2-7; D gene: TRBD1; CDR3 DNA: TGTGCCAGCAGCGGGACAGGGGCCCAGCAGTACTTC; CDR3 protein: CASSGTGAQQYF
clone size: once; V gene: TRBV11-2; J gene: TRBJ2-1; D gene: NA; CDR3 DNA: TGTGCCAGCAGCTTGGAACTAAGACTAGGGGACAATGAGCAGTTCTTC; CDR3 protein: CASSLELRLGDNEQFF
clone size: NA; V gene: TRBV9; J gene: TRBJ1-5; D gene: TRBD1; CDR3 DNA: TGTGCCAGCAGCCGGGACAGCTATAGCAATCAGCCCCAGCATTTT; CDR3 protein: CASSRDSYSNQPQHF
clone size: NA; V gene: TRBV27; J gene: TRBJ2-1; D gene: NA; CDR3 DNA: TGTGCCAGCAAACCAAACGGCAATGAGCAGTTCTTC; CDR3 protein: CASKPNGNEQFF
clone size: NA; V gene: TRBV10-2; J gene: TRBJ2-2; D gene: NA; CDR3 DNA: TGCGCCAGCAGAGAGAACACCGGGGAGCTGTTTTTT; CDR3 protein: CASRENTGELFF
clone size: NA; V gene: TRBV28; J gene: TRBJ2-5; D gene: NA; CDR3 DNA: TGTGCCAGCAGTGGCTTGGAGACCCAGTACTTC; CDR3 protein: CASSGLETQYF
clone size: NA; V gene: TRBV5-6; J gene: TRBJ2-5; D gene: NA; CDR3 DNA: TGTGCCAGCAGCTTGCGGCGGCTCCGGGAGACCCAGTACTTC; CDR3 protein: CASSLRRLRETQYF
clone size: NA; V gene: TRBV5-1; J gene: TRBJ2-5; D gene: NA; CDR3 DNA: TGCGCCAGCAGCTTGGCCGGGACCCCAAGTGCCCCGTACTTC; CDR3 protein: CASSLAGTPSAPYF
clone size: NA; V gene: TRBV5-4; J gene: TRBJ2-4; D gene: TRBD2; CDR3 DNA: TGTGCCAGCAGCTTGGCACCGGGAGGGCCCGAAAACATTCAGTACTTC; CDR3 protein: CASSLAPGGPENIQYF
clone size: NA; V gene: TRBV11-3; J gene: TRBJ2-1; D gene: NA; CDR3 DNA: TGTGCCAGCAGCCTCGTCAGGGGAAATGAGCAGTTCTTC; CDR3 protein: CASSLVRGNEQFF
clone size: NA; V gene: TRBV28; J gene: TRBJ2-7; D gene: NA; CDR3 DNA: TGTGCCAGCAGTTTAAAATACGAGCAGTACTTC; CDR3 protein: CASSLKYEQYF
clone size: NA; V gene: TRBV30; J gene: TRBJ2-3; D gene: NA; CDR3 DNA: TGTGCCTGTGACACGGGGCTCCCCTCAGGGGCCAAGCGGCCCACAGATACGCAGTATTTT; CDR3 protein: CACDTGLPSGAKRPTDTQYF
clone size: NA; V gene: TRBV6-1; J gene: TRBJ2-7; D gene: NA; CDR3 DNA: TGTGCCAGCAGTGCTTTACAGGGTCTTATGGTCTACGAGCAGTACTTC; CDR3 protein: CASSALQGLMVYEQYF
clone size: NA; V gene: TRBV7-6; J gene: TRBJ1-3; D gene: NA; CDR3 DNA: TGTGCCAGCAGCAATAGTAACAGCCAAGCTACGGGAAACACCATATATTTT; CDR3 protein: CASSNSNSQATGNTIYF
clone size: NA; V gene: TRBV11-3; J gene: TRBJ2-2; D gene: TRBD2; CDR3 DNA: TGTGCCAGCAGCTTACAGCTTGGACTAGCGGGAAAGACCGGGGAGCTGTTTTTT; CDR3 protein: CASSLQLGLAGKTGELFF
clone size: NA; V gene: TRBV19; J gene: TRBJ2-5; D gene: NA; CDR3 DNA: TGTGCCAGTAGTATCACAGGGAGGGGGGAGACCCAGTACTTC; CDR3 protein: CASSITGRGETQYF
clone size: NA; V gene: TRBV6-1; J gene: TRBJ2-5; D gene: TRBD2; CDR3 DNA: TGTGCCAGCAAGTTAGCGGGGACCTACCAAGAGACCCAGTACTTC; CDR3 protein: CASKLAGTYQETQYF
clone size: NA; V gene: TRBV2; J gene: TRBJ2-2; D gene: TRBD1; CDR3 DNA: TGTGCCAGCATGGACAGGGCTGGCGGGGAGCTGTTTTTT; CDR3 protein: CASMDRAGGELFF
clone size: once; V gene: TRBV10-3; J gene: TRBJ2-1; D gene: NA; CDR3 DNA: TGTGCCATCAGTGTAGCTTACAATGAGCAGTTCTTC; CDR3 protein: CAISVAYNEQFF
clone size: NA; V gene: TRBV11-3; J gene: TRBJ2-4; D gene: TRBD1; CDR3 DNA: TGTGCCAGCAGCGGACAGGGGTCCAACATTCAGTACTTC; CDR3 protein: CASSGQGSNIQYF
clone size: NA; V gene: TRBV5-1; J gene: TRBJ2-3; D gene: NA; CDR3 DNA: TGCGCCAGCAGCTTGTCTACATTTAGCACAGATACGCAGTATTTT; CDR3 protein: CASSLSTFSTDTQYF
clone size: NA; V gene: TRBV7-8; J gene: TRBJ2-5; D gene: TRBD2; CDR3 DNA: TGTGCCAGCAGCTACCAACCCCGACTAGCGGGAGTACAAGAGACCCAGTACTTC; CDR3 protein: CASSYQPRLAGVQETQYF
clone size: NA; V gene: TRBV10-3; J gene: TRBJ2-1; D gene: TRBD2; CDR3 DNA: TGTGCCATCAGGGAGCGGGAGCGGGGTAATGAGCAGTTCTTC; CDR3 protein: CAIRERERGNEQFF
clone size: NA; V gene: TRBV10-3; J gene: TRBJ2-7; D gene: NA; CDR3 DNA: TGTGCCATCAGTGAGGGACTGGTGGGGCCCTACGAGCAGTACTTC; CDR3 protein: CAISEGLVGPYEQYF
clone size: NA; V gene: TRBV7-3; J gene: TRBJ2-1; D gene: NA; CDR3 DNA: TGTGCCAGCAGCTTAACATATACCACCATGGGGAATGAGCAGTTCTTC; CDR3 protein: CASSLTYTTMGNEQFF
clone size: NA; V gene: TRBV9; J gene: TRBJ2-7; D gene: TRBD2; CDR3 DNA: TGTGCCAGCAGCGTGGGGGTAGCGGGAAGTTACGAGCAGTACTTC; CDR3 protein: CASSVGVAGSYEQYF
clone size: NA; V gene: TRBV9; J gene: TRBJ2-1; D gene: NA; CDR3 DNA: TGTGCCAGCAGCGTAGCGGGCGATTTTATCTACAATGAGCAGTTCTTC; CDR3 protein: CASSVAGDFIYNEQFF
clone size: NA; V gene: TRBV19; J gene: TRBJ2-1; D gene: TRBD2; CDR3 DNA: TGTGCCACCGCCGGGACTAGCGCCAGAAGTGAGCAGTTCTTC; CDR3 protein: CATAGTSARSEQFF
clone size: NA; V gene: TRBV4-3; J gene: TRBJ2-3; D gene: NA; CDR3 DNA: TGCGCCAGCAGCCAAGGTTTGGGGGGCCCAGATACGCAGTATTTT; CDR3 protein: CASSQGLGGPDTQYF
clone size: NA; V gene: TRBV28; J gene: TRBJ2-3; D gene: TRBD1; CDR3 DNA: TGTGCCAGCTTGGGACAGCCCAGCACAGATACGCAGTATTTT; CDR3 protein: CASLGQPSTDTQYF
clone size: NA; V gene: TRBV7-2; J gene: TRBJ2-3; D gene: NA; CDR3 DNA: TGTGCCAGCACCCAGGGGACCCTTTTTTCGGCAGATACGCAGTATTTT; CDR3 protein: CASTQGTLFSADTQYF
clone size: NA; V gene: TRBV7-9; J gene: TRBJ2-7; D gene: TRBD1; CDR3 DNA: TGTGCCAGCAGCTCCGAGACAGGGGGAATTGTTTACGAGCAGTACTTC; CDR3 protein: CASSSETGGIVYEQYF
clone size: NA; V gene: TRBV7-3; J gene: TRBJ1-1; D gene: TRBD1; CDR3 DNA: TGTGCCAGCAGCTTCGGGACAGGGAACACTGAAGCTTTCTTT; CDR3 protein: CASSFGTGNTEAFF
clone size: NA; V gene: TRBV9; J gene: TRBJ2-3; D gene: NA; CDR3 DNA: TGTGCCAGCAGCGTAGCCCCAAGCACAGATACGCAGTATTTT; CDR3 protein: CASSVAPSTDTQYF
clone size: NA; V gene: TRBV15; J gene: TRBJ2-1; D gene: TRBD2; CDR3 DNA: TGTGCCACCAGCAGAGTAGGGACATATGACACTAGCGGGAGTGGGCATGAGCAGTTCTTC; CDR3 protein: CATSRVGTYDTSGSGHEQFF
clone size: NA; V gene: TRBV5-1; J gene: TRBJ2-7; D gene: NA; CDR3 DNA: TGCGCCAGCAGACCCGGATTCTCCTACGAGCAGTACTTC; CDR3 protein: CASRPGFSYEQYF
clone size: once; V gene: TRBV4-3; J gene: TRBJ2-3; D gene: NA; CDR3 DNA: TGCGCCAGCAGCCAAGGGCCAGCGGGCACAGATACGCAGTATTTT; CDR3 protein: CASSQGPAGTDTQYF
clone size: NA; V gene: TRBV28; J gene: TRBJ1-5; D gene: TRBD1; CDR3 DNA: TGTGCCAGCAGCCAACTTTCGGGACAGGGGGCTGTAGGCAATCAGCCCCAGCATTTT; CDR3 protein: CASSQLSGQGAVGNQPQHF
clone size: NA; V gene: TRBV10-1; J gene: TRBJ2-3; D gene: TRBD1; CDR3 DNA: TGCGCCAGCAGAGATGGACAGGGGGCTTCAGATACGCAGTATTTT; CDR3 protein: CASRDGQGASDTQYF
clone size: NA; V gene: TRBV2; J gene: TRBJ2-7; D gene: NA; CDR3 DNA: TGTGCCAGCAGTGAAGAAAGGTACAGGGTGTCCGACGAGCAGTACTTC; CDR3 protein: CASSEERYRVSDEQYF
clone size: NA; V gene: TRBV5-5; J gene: TRBJ2-1; D gene: TRBD2; CDR3 DNA: TGTGCCAGCAGCTTGGCTAGCGGGAGCTCCTACAATGAGCAGTTCTTC; CDR3 protein: CASSLASGSSYNEQFF
clone size: NA; V gene: TRBV20-1; J gene: TRBJ2-7; D gene: NA; CDR3 DNA: TGCAGTGCTCCTGGTAGGGACGAGCAGTACTTC; CDR3 protein: CSAPGRDEQYF
clone size: NA; V gene: TRBV5-1; J gene: TRBJ1-2; D gene: TRBD1; CDR3 DNA: TGCGCCAGCAGCCCTCCCGGGACAGGAAGATATGGCTACACCTTC; CDR3 protein: CASSPPGTGRYGYTF
clone size: NA; V gene: TRBV13; J gene: TRBJ2-7; D gene: TRBD2; CDR3 DNA: TGTGCCAGCAGCGATAATAGCGGGAGCGTCTCCGAGCAGTACTTC; CDR3 protein: CASSDNSGSVSEQYF
clone size: NA; V gene: TRBV25-1; J gene: TRBJ1-2; D gene: NA; CDR3 DNA: TGTGCCAGCAGTGAATATGCCTACTATGGCTACACCTTC; CDR3 protein: CASSEYAYYGYTF
clone size: NA; V gene: TRBV13; J gene: TRBJ1-5; D gene: NA; CDR3 DNA: TGTGCCAGCAGCTTAAGTCTGGGCAGGGTTAATCAGCCCCAGCATTTT; CDR3 protein: CASSLSLGRVNQPQHF
clone size: NA; V gene: TRBV7-2; J gene: TRBJ2-3; D gene: TRBD1; CDR3 DNA: TGTGCCAGCAGCTTGGACAGGGCAGGTCTCACGCAGTATTTT; CDR3 protein: CASSLDRAGLTQYF
clone size: NA; V gene: TRBV7-2; J gene: TRBJ1-5; D gene: TRBD1; CDR3 DNA: TGTGCCAGCAGCCCGACAGGGGGCGTTCAGCCCCAGCATTTT; CDR3 protein: CASSPTGGVQPQHF